The present T cell receptor beta chain was sequenced within a study of shared clonotypes between healthy human individuals. Study as a whole: Donors had three CD4 naive, three CD4 memory, two CD8 naive and one CD8 memory plate apiece.

Remarks on this clone: Antigen unknown.

Template for every sorted-subset replicate PCR totaled about 0.2 ug DNA, approximately 30,000 T cell genomes. TCRdb's copy holds only in-frame clones and misses some; the assay was immunoSEQ multiplex PCR. Here the sample spans about 2,200,000 clones, approximately 94% being singletons. Study-level points and caveats: Genetic and exposure-history diversity was limited by the small donor number.

As defined, naive CD8 cells were CD45RO-negative and positively selected for CCR7, with terminally differentiated effector memory CD45RA+ cells excluded. The receptor was derived from a man aged 18 to 29 in good health. Some clones in this sample may be carry-over from other donors' samples. The sample was naive CD8+ T cells from PBMCs.

The CDR3, as DNA: TGTGCCAGCAGGGAGGGACAGGCGGTCACTGAAGCTTTCTTT. Protein product: CASREGQAVTEAFF. The chain carries TRBV28 and TRBJ1-1; TRBD1 matches 8 bases. Germline CDR1 and CDR2: MDHEN and SYDVKM. This CDR3 region has 14 residues. Trimming removed 6 bases from V and 4 bases from J; junction bases left unmatched: 7.